These 18 T cell receptor beta chains came from one sample sequenced in a study of control samples from healthy donors and cancer patients. Using immunoSEQ multiplex PCR, the repertoire was profiled, and TCRdb retains in-frame clones only, with some absent. In the table there are 150,000 to 200,000 clones, 90% to 95% of which are singletons. Sequencing was carried out using PBMCs. The origin of the receptors is a man between 60 and 75 years old with colorectal cancer.

This chain connects TRBV24-1 to TRBJ1-5; no reliable D call. Trimming took off 4 bases at V and 5 bases at J, with 5 bases between the two ends. Germline V gene data show CDR1 as KGHDR and CDR2 as SFDVKD. The CDR3 consists of 12 residues. The CDR3 bases are TGTGCCACCAGTGACGGCGATCAGCCCCAGCATTTT. Residues: CATSDGDQPQHF.

The table lists this clone with a few counts. This sequence joins TRBV18 and TRBJ1-1, with TRBD1 matching over 8 bases. J gave up 2 bases and V 8 bases, and 7 bases lay outside the gene matches. CDR3 length: 14 amino acids. Germline V CDR1 and CDR2: KGHSH, LQKENI. This CDR3 is CASSDRGFNTEAFF. Here the CDR3 DNA reads TGTGCCAGCAGCGACAGGGGATTTAACACTGAAGCTTTCTTT. Full variable domain (missing parts from reference TRBV18 and TRBJ1-1): NAGVMQNPRHLVRRRGQEARLRCSPMKGHSHVYWYRQLPEEGLKFMVYLQKENIIDESGMPKERFSAEFPKEGPSILRIQQVVRGDSAAYFCASSDRGFNTEAFFGQGTRLTVV.

V usage is TRBV6-2 or TRBV6-3 and J usage is TRBJ1-2; 7 bases fit TRBD1. Germline CDR1 reads MNHEY; CDR2 reads SVGEGT. Unmatched junction bases numbered 11, after V lost 6 bases and J lost 7 bases. The CDR3 extends over 14 amino acids. The CDR3 sequence: CASSDQEDRSGYTF. CDR3 nucleotide sequence: TGTGCCAGCAGCGACCAAGAGGACAGGAGTGGCTACACCTTC.

The chain combines TRBV21-1 with TRBJ2-6. TRBV21-1 is reported as a pseudogene. The CDR3 extends over 20 amino acids. The CDR3 DNA sequence: TGTGCCAGCAGCAAAGTATGGCGCCGGACGGAACTGCTTGGGGCCAACGTCCTGACTTTC. It yields the protein CASSKVWRRTELLGANVLTF.

The gene calls are TRBV6-5 and TRBJ2-2; D perhaps matches TRBD2 (6 bases). CDR1 and CDR2 (germline): MNHEY, SVGAGI. The CDR3 has 14 residues. V was trimmed by 6 bases and J by 3 bases, leaving 11 bases between them. The CDR3 sequence is CASRGTPDTGELFF. CDR3 nucleotide sequence: TGTGCCAGCAGAGGGACTCCTGACACCGGGGAGCTGTTTTTT.

The gene calls are TRBV5-1 and TRBJ1-2, with D hard to call. Trimming took off 0 bases at V and 0 bases at J, with 6 bases between the two ends. The CDR3 has 14 residues. Germline lookup yields CDR1 SGHRS and CDR2 YFSETQ. CDR3 in DNA: TGCGCCAGCAGCTTGGGACGCCCTAACTATGGCTACACCTTC. Translation gives CASSLGRPNYGYTF.

This clone was seen once. This rearrangement joins TRBV30 to TRBJ2-3, with D possibly TRBD2 on 6 matching bases. V was shortened by 2 bases and J by 1 base, with 13 bases between the two germline ends. Germline lookup yields CDR1 GTSNPN and CDR2 SVGIG (reference sequence). The CDR3 totals 15 residues. This chain's CDR3 is CAWSTLATRTDTQYF. The CDR3, as DNA: TGTGCCTGGAGTACCCTAGCGACCCGCACAGATACGCAGTATTTT.

This sequence joins TRBV19 and TRBJ2-7; D is perhaps TRBD1 (8 bases). Germline CDR1 is LNHDA and CDR2 is SQIVND (reference sequence). This CDR3 has 13 residues. The V and J ends lost 6 bases and 7 bases respectively, with 16 bases between them. CDR3 sequence: CASSQQGGPEQYF. The CDR3 coding sequence is TGTGCCAGTAGCCAACAGGGGGGGCCAGAGCAGTACTTC.

The gene calls are TRBV9 and TRBJ2-3; no clear D. Per germline, CDR1 SGDLS and CDR2 YYNGEE. The ends were cut back, 4 bases at V and 14 bases at J, with 17 bases in the middle. The CDR3 loop spans 12 amino acids. The CDR3 here is CASSSWTGPLYF. The CDR3 bases are TGTGCCAGCAGCTCCTGGACGGGCCCCTTGTATTTT. The full variable domain, completed using reference TRBV9 and TRBJ2-3, is DSGVTQTPKHLITATGQRVTLRCSPRSGDLSVYWYQQSLDQGLQFLIQYYNGEERAKGNILERFSAQQFPDLHSELNLSSLELGDSALYFCASSSWTGPLYFGPGTRLTVL.

Remarks on this clone: A junction boundary mismatches the germline segment, possibly from a read error. At the DNA level, this CDR3 is encoded by other sequences in the same sample as well. The V gene is TRBV27, the J gene TRBJ1-2; 7 bases agree with TRBD1. CDR1 and CDR2 (germline): MNHEY, SMNVEV (reference sequence). The CDR3 runs 16 residues. The CDR3 DNA reads as TGTGCCAGCAGACGAAGCGAGGGGGCAGGGAACTATGGCTACACCTTT. This gives the protein CASRRSEGAGNYGYTF.

The chain has TRBV28 and TRBJ2-1, with unresolved D. V was shortened by 4 bases and J by 0 bases, with 10 bases between the two germline ends. Germline V CDR1 and CDR2: MDHEN, SYDVKM. This CDR3 is 15 amino acids long. In nucleotides, the CDR3 is TGTGCCAGCAGTTCAAGAGAGAGCTCCTACAATGAGCAGTTCTTC. Protein: CASSSRESSYNEQFF.

This CDR3 is CSASGASGGVDTGELFF. The CDR3 DNA sequence: TGCAGTGCTAGTGGGGCTAGCGGGGGGGTAGACACCGGGGAGCTGTTTTTT. The chain carries TRBV20-1 and TRBJ2-2, with 12 bases fitting TRBD2. Germline lookup yields CDR1 DFQATT and CDR2 SNEGSKA (reference sequence). This CDR3 has 17 residues. Losses at the gene ends were 3 bases for V and 3 bases for J; bases not matched to a gene: 8.

The rearrangement links TRBV5-1 to TRBJ2-7; a possible D gene is TRBD2 (6 bases). This CDR3 is built from 13 residues. The V gene's germline CDR1 is SGHRS and CDR2 YFSETQ. Trimming took 5 bases from V and 2 from J, leaving 11 bases between them. The CDR3 DNA follows: TGCGCCAGCAGGGTGGAGGGGACCTACGAGCAGTACTTC. Translation gives CASRVEGTYEQYF.

This chain links TRBV19 with TRBJ2-1; 12 bases align to TRBD1. The V segment lost 8 bases and the J segment 2 bases; nucleotides outside the gene matches: 7. This CDR3 is 16 amino acids long. The germline V gene encodes CDR1 LNHDA and CDR2 SQIVND (reference sequence). CDR3 protein: CASRDRGRGAYNEQFF. CDR3 sequence (DNA): TGTGCCAGTCGGGACAGGGGGCGTGGGGCCTACAATGAGCAGTTCTTC.

The chain couples TRBV18 to TRBJ2-7, with D hard to call. CDR1 and CDR2 from the germline V gene are KGHSH and LQKENI. Trimming took 5 bases from V and 5 from J, leaving 19 bases between them. This CDR3 has 15 residues. CDR3 nucleotides: TGTGCCAGCTCATCCGGTGTCCCCACGGCGAACGAGCAGTACTTC. It translates to CASSSGVPTANEQYF.

The genes are TRBV30 and TRBJ1-6; the D is unclear. V was shortened by 4 bases and J by 7 bases, with 11 bases between the two germline ends. The CDR3 spans 13 residues. The germline V gene encodes CDR1 GTSNPN and CDR2 SVGIG (reference sequence). Here the CDR3 reads CAWNEGGNSPLHF. CDR3 DNA sequence: TGTGCCTGGAATGAGGGAGGGAATTCACCCCTCCACTTT.

The rearrangement uses TRBV9 and TRBJ1-1, with no clear D. The CDR3 sequence is 14 residues long. Trimming cost V 0 bases and J 0 bases, with 6 bases left between them. Germline-derived CDR1 and CDR2 are SGDLS and YYNGEE. CDR3 protein: CASSVVGMNTEAFF. The DNA for the CDR3 is TGTGCCAGCAGCGTAGTAGGAATGAACACTGAAGCTTTCTTT.

The chain combines TRBV7-7 with TRBJ2-3; 10 bases align to TRBD1. V lost 6 bases to trimming and J lost 6 bases; unmatched junction nucleotides: 12. The CDR3 loop spans 16 amino acids. Per the germline V gene, CDR1 is SSHAT and CDR2 is FNYEAQ (reference sequence). CDR3 sequence: CASSPQTGGFGDTQYF. In nucleotides, the CDR3 is TGTGCCAGCAGTCCCCAGACAGGGGGCTTCGGCGATACGCAGTATTTT.